What follows are 12 T cell receptor beta chains derived from one specimen sequenced in a study of OX40 agonist ivuxolimab in advanced cancers. Sequencing was performed with immunoSEQ multiplex PCR; in TCRdb, only in-frame clones are kept and a portion is missing. The sample carries tens of thousands of clones, over 90% recorded once. The starting material was CD4+ or CD8+ T cells sorted from blood, obtained in a trial of the OX40 agonist ivuxolimab. Receptor source: an adult with an advanced solid tumor such as melanoma, head and neck, liver or kidney cancer.

This sequence joins TRBV11-1 and TRBJ1-1; 9 bases are shared with TRBD1. The CDR3 contains 15 residues. The V segment lost 5 bases and the J segment 4 bases; nucleotides outside the gene matches: 8. Per the germline V gene, CDR1 is SGHAT and CDR2 is FQDESV (reference sequence). The DNA for the CDR3 is TGTGCCAGCAGCCACGACAGGGGGATTTTCACTGAAGCTTTCTTT. It translates to CASSHDRGIFTEAFF. Together with reference TRBV11-1 and TRBJ1-1, the CDR3 gives the full variable domain: EAEVAQSPRYKITEKSQAVAFWCDPISGHATLYWYRQILGQGPELLVQFQDESVVDDSQLPKDRFSAERLKGVDSTLKIQPAELGDSAMYLCASSHDRGIFTEAFFGQGTRLTVV.

The chain links TRBV2 to TRBJ1-1; D perhaps matches TRBD1 (5 bases). Germline V lookup: CDR1 SNHLY, CDR2 FYNNEI. Trimming pared 2 bases from V and 1 base from J, leaving 11 bases between. This CDR3 comprises 15 residues. The CDR3: CASSEIGQGNTEAFF. In DNA, the CDR3 is TGTGCCAGCAGTGAAATAGGGCAGGGGAACACTGAAGCTTTCTTT.

The chain links TRBV7-2 to TRBJ1-4; the D is unclear. V dropped 2 bases and J dropped 5 bases, with 0 bases sitting between them. This CDR3 is 11 amino acids long. Germline CDR1 reads SGHTA; CDR2 reads FQGNSA. CDR3 nucleotide sequence: TGTGCCAGCAGCTTAAATGAAAAACTGTTTTTT. Its protein product is CASSLNEKLFF.

J is TRBJ1-2 and V is TRBV6-5, with a tentative D call TRBD1 (5 bases). CDR1 is MNHEY and CDR2 is SVGAGI in the germline V gene. The CDR3 spans 14 residues. Trimming shortened V by 0 bases and J by 4 bases, and 9 bases separated the two germline ends. CDR3 nucleotides: TGTGCCAGCAGTTACTCAGGGGTTACCTATGGCTACACCTTC. It is translated as CASSYSGVTYGYTF.

Here the CDR3 DNA reads TGTGCCGGGGAGGCAGGGAGCTCCTACAATGAGCAGTTCTTC. Translation gives CAGEAGSSYNEQFF. The chain couples TRBV2 to TRBJ2-1; D may be TRBD2 (6 bases). The V and J ends lost 11 bases and 0 bases respectively, with 14 bases between them. CDR1 and CDR2 from the germline V gene are SNHLY and FYNNEI. This CDR3 contains 14 residues.

The chain uses TRBV19 and TRBJ1-1; D is perhaps TRBD1 (5 bases). There are 14 residues in the CDR3. Germline loops: CDR1 LNHDA, CDR2 SQIVND (reference sequence). Trimming shortened V by 6 bases and J by 0 bases, and 11 bases separated the two germline ends. The CDR3 region has the DNA TGTGCCAGTAGCTGGGGGGGGTTGAACACTGAAGCTTTCTTT. Translating gives CASSWGGLNTEAFF.

The genes are TRBV7-9 and TRBJ1-1; no reliable D call. This CDR3 comprises 11 residues. V lost 8 bases and J 10 bases, leaving 14 bases between the germline ends. Germline V lookup: CDR1 SEHNR, CDR2 FQNEAQ (reference sequence). The CDR3 loop reads CASAYGRVAFF. In nucleotides, the CDR3 is TGTGCCAGCGCCTACGGGAGGGTAGCTTTCTTT.

The chain employs TRBV5-3 and TRBJ1-3; D gene unclear. TRBV5-3 is given ORF status, its function remaining uncertain. The CDR3 runs to 14 residues. V gave up 3 bases and J gave up 0 bases, with 7 bases separating them. The CDR3 sequence: CARSSRPSGNTIYF. The CDR3 DNA is TGTGCCAGAAGCTCCAGGCCCTCTGGAAACACCATATATTTT.

The chain uses TRBV7-9 and TRBJ1-1, with no clear D. CDR3 length equals 15 residues. Germline V gives CDR1 SEHNR, CDR2 FQNEAQ (reference sequence). V was pared by 1 base and J by 0 bases, with 9 bases between. CDR3 nucleotide sequence: TGTGCCAGCAGCTTAGACGGACCGCTGAACACTGAAGCTTTCTTT. Translating gives CASSLDGPLNTEAFF.

The rearrangement uses TRBV2 and TRBJ1-1, with D possibly TRBD1 on 5 matching bases. Germline loops: CDR1 SNHLY, CDR2 FYNNEI. The CDR3 has 16 residues. The ends were cut back, 4 bases at V and 0 bases at J, with 15 bases in the middle. CDR3 loop: CASSVAQGSLNTEAFF. The CDR3 coding sequence is TGTGCCAGCAGTGTAGCCCAGGGCTCCCTGAACACTGAAGCTTTCTTT.

J is TRBJ1-5 and V is TRBV2; no clear D gene. Trimming stripped 6 bases from V and 1 base from J, with 7 bases between. Germline V CDR1 and CDR2: SNHLY, FYNNEI. The length of the CDR3 is 13 residues. CDR3 nucleotide sequence: TGTGCCAGCAGGCCGGAGAGCAATCAGCCCCAGCATTTT. The encoded protein is CASRPESNQPQHF.

The genes are TRBV29-1 and TRBJ1-6; 7 bases map to TRBD1. The length of the CDR3 is 14 residues. The germline V gene has CDR1 SQVTM and CDR2 ANQGSEA. V lost 5 bases and J lost 5; bases outside the gene matches: 6. The CDR3 here is CSVSTGTDNSPLHF. CDR3 DNA sequence: TGCAGCGTTTCTACCGGGACAGATAATTCACCCCTCCACTTT.